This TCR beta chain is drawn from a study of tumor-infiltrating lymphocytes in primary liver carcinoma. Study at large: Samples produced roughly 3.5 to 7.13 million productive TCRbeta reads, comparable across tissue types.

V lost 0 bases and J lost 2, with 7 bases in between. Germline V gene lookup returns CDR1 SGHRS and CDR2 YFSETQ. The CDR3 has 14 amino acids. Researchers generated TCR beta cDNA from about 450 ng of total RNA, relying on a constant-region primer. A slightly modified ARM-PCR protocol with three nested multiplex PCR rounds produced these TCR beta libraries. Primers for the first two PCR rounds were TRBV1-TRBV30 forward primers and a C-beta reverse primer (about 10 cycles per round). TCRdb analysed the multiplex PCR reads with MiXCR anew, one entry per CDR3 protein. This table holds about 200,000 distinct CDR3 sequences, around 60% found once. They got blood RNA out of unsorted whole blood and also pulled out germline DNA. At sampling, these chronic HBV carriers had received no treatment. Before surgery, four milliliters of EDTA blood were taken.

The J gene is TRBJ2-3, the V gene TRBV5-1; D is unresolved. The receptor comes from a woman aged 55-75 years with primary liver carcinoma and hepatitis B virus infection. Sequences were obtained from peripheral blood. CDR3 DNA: TGCGCCAGCAGCTTGGATGGCTTCACAGATACGCAGTATTTT. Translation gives CASSLDGFTDTQYF.